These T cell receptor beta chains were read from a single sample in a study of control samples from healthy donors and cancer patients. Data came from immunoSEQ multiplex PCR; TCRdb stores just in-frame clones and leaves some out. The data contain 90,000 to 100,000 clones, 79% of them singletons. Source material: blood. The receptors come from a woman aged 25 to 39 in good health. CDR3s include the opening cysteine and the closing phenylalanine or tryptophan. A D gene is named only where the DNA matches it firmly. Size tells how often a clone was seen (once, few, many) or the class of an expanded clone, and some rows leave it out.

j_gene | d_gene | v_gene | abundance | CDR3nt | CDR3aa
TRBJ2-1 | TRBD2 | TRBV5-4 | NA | TGTGCCAGCAGCTCCCCCCAGCGGGGGGGTCTTAATGAGCAGTTCTTC | CASSSPQRGGLNEQFF
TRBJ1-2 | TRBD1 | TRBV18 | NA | TGTGCCAGCTCATGGACAGGCAACTATGGCTACACCTTC | CASSWTGNYGYTF
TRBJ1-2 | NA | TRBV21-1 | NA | TGTGCCAGCGGCGGGGACAGGCGGAACTATGGCTACACCTTC | CASGGDRRNYGYTF
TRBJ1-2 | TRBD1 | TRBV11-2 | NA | TGTGCCAGCAGTCTCGGACAGGGGTCAGGCTACACCTTC | CASSLGQGSGYTF
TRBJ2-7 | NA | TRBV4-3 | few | TGCGCCAGCAGCCAAGAGTGGGGGTCCGAGCAGTACTTC | CASSQEWGSEQYF
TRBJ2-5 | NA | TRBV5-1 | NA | TGCGCCAGCAGCTTGGTAGGGATCATAGGAGAGACCCAGTACTTC | CASSLVGIIGETQYF
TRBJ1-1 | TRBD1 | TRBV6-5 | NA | TGTGCCAGCAGTTACGGACAGGGGGCCGGATCTGAAGCTTTCTTT | CASSYGQGAGSEAFF
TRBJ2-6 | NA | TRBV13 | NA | TGTGCCAGCAGCTTTATAGCAGCTGGGGCCAACGTCCTGACTTTC | CASSFIAAGANVLTF
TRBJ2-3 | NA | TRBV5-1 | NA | TGCGCCAGCAGTCAAGACGACACGCAGTATTTT | CASSQDDTQYF
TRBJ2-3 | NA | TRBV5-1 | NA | TGCGCCAGCAACTCCTTTACGGGGAATACGCAGTATTTT | CASNSFTGNTQYF